The TCR beta chain described here comes from a study of T cells in women clearing cervical HPV infection. The wider study: Donors had HPV16-related CIN3 or worse; 2 had invasive cancer. HLA type stays a possible confounder, typing being limited.

This CDR3 is 17 amino acids long. V lost 2 bases to trimming and J lost 7 bases, with 21 bases between them. Germline V gene data show CDR1 as KGHSH and CDR2 as LQKENI. All donors had a single incident cervical HPV16 infection, not prevalent. To note about this clone: The antigen is unknown. The read ends 3 residues before the CDR3 terminus; that terminus is restored from the germline J gene.

TCRdb's copy holds only in-frame clones and misses some; the assay was immunoSEQ multiplex PCR. The repertoire table contains approximately 30,000 clones. General study findings and limits: Repertoire richness, not evenness, was significantly elevated in CIN3+ cases versus controls.

Sequencing used blood buffy coat. The TCR originated in a woman between 18 and 75 years old with a cervical HPV16 infection that either progressed to CIN3+ or cleared (not recorded which). The J gene is TRBJ1-3, the V gene TRBV18, with D tentatively TRBD1 (5 bases). CDR3 protein: CASSPDSGTFGRNTIYF. The sequenced part of the CDR3 DNA is TGTGCCAGCTCACCAGATTCAGGGACTTTTGGGCGGAACACC.